The source of this T cell receptor (beta chain) is a study of T cells expressing NK-cell markers. Whole-study context: Sorted CD3+CD56-NKG2C+, CD3+CD56+NKG2C+ and CD3+CD56+NKG2C- T cells supplied the TCR beta repertoires. Seropositivity for HCMV was found in most of the eight sequenced donors, with one seronegative.

Broader study findings: Topping the CD3+CD56-NKG2C+ fraction as well were these clonotypes, in a few donors. A range of roughly 1.0-8% of CD8+ T cells consisted of dominant NKG2C+ clonotypes in six donors.

TCRdb reprocessed the 5' RACE reads, keeping one entry per CDR3 protein, no DNA. This sample contains roughly 350,000 distinct CDR3 sequences. Comments on this clonotype: The target antigen is unknown.

This receptor was identified in a man aged 18-75 years in good health. Sequenced material: blood T cells: a sorted CD56 or NKG2C T cell subset, CD4+ or CD8+ T cells, or bulk PBMC T cells (not recorded which).

This chain's CDR3 is CASSGLGQGGIGGELFF. This chain links TRBV5-6 with TRBJ2-2; TCRdb selects TRBD1, and the lack of DNA leaves this call unchecked. Germline V lookup: CDR1 SGHDT, CDR2 YYEEEE. The CDR3 length is 17 residues. Filled out from reference TRBV5-6 and TRBJ2-2, the complete variable domain reads DAGVTQSPTHLIKTRGQQVTLRCSPKSGHDTVSWYQQALGQGPQFIFQYYEEEERQRGNFPDRFSGHQFPNYSSELNVNALLLGDSALYLCASSGLGQGGIGGELFFGEGSRLTVL.